The 26 T cell receptor beta chains presented below share a single source sample, sequenced in a study of blood T cell repertoires in COVID-19. TCRdb's copy holds only in-frame clones and misses some; the assay was immunoSEQ multiplex PCR. Counted here are about 500,000 clones, about 89% occurring once; the ten biggest clones make up under 8.5%. The sequenced material came from peripheral blood. The receptors originated from a woman in her fifties or sixties with COVID-19, enrolled during active disease.

In this sample, this clone turned up a few times. This rearrangement joins TRBV30 to TRBJ1-1; D unresolved. V was cut by 2 bases and J by 5 bases, with 15 bases left in between. Germline V lookup: CDR1 GTSNPN, CDR2 SVGIG (reference sequence). This CDR3 has 14 amino acids. CDR3 region: CAWSLNSRETEAFF. CDR3 DNA: TGTGCCTGGAGTCTAAACTCGAGAGAAACTGAAGCTTTCTTT.

The rearrangement joins TRBV2 to TRBJ2-7, with 9 bases that match TRBD2. CDR1 and CDR2 (germline): SNHLY, FYNNEI. The V gene end was trimmed by 4 bases and the J gene end by 2 bases; junction bases not matched to a gene: 3. The CDR3 covers 14 residues. The CDR3 is CASSGPSGAYEQYF. CDR3 coding DNA: TGTGCCAGCAGTGGCCCTAGCGGGGCCTACGAGCAGTACTTC. The variable domain in full, with the rest retrieved from reference TRBV2 and TRBJ2-7, is EPEVTQTPSHQVTQMGQEVILRCVPISNHLYFYWYRQILGQKVEFLVSFYNNEISEKSEIFDDQFSVERPDGSNFTLKIRSTKLEDSAMYFCASSGPSGAYEQYFGPGTRLTVT.

Concerning this clone: Other DNA sequences in the same sample also yield this CDR3. This chain joins TRBV18 and TRBJ2-5, with unresolved D. Germline values: CDR1 KGHSH, CDR2 LQKENI. Trimming pared 3 bases from V and 5 bases from J, leaving 10 bases between. The CDR3 consists of 13 residues. CDR3 region: CASSPPAGETQYF. The CDR3 nucleotides read TGTGCCAGCTCACCCCCTGCCGGGGAGACCCAGTACTTC.

This clone has a single count. J is TRBJ2-2 and V is TRBV28, with 9 nucleotides matching TRBD1. CDR3 size: 13 residues. V lost 11 bases to trimming and J lost 6 bases; unmatched junction nucleotides: 7. Germline V gives CDR1 MDHEN, CDR2 SYDVKM. DNA for the CDR3: TGTGCCTCAACGGGACAGGGCGCCGGGGAGCTGTTTTTT. It specifies CASTGQGAGELFF.

This rearrangement joins TRBV7-9 to TRBJ2-7; maybe TRBD1 (6 bases). Trimming took 4 bases from V and 1 from J, leaving 20 bases between them. The CDR3 runs to 17 residues. Germline loops: CDR1 SEHNR, CDR2 FQNEAQ (reference sequence). The CDR3 coding sequence is TGTGCCAGCAGCTCATCTATCCTCGACAGGTCATCCTACGAGCAGTACTTC. Translated, it gives CASSSSILDRSSYEQYF. Supplemented by reference TRBV7-9 and TRBJ2-7, the full variable domain reads DTGVSQNPRHKITKRGQNVTFRCDPISEHNRLYWYRQTLGQGPEFLTYFQNEAQLEKSRLLSDRFSAERPKGSFSTLEIQRTEQGDSAMYLCASSSSILDRSSYEQYFGPGTRLTVT.

In the case of this clone: The sample carries other DNA sequences with the same CDR3. This sequence joins TRBV27 and TRBJ1-4; D is possibly TRBD1 (6 bases). This CDR3 region has 15 residues. CDR1 is MNHEY, CDR2 SMNVEV, per germline (reference sequence). V was clipped by 0 bases and J by 3 bases, with 8 bases between them. As DNA, the CDR3 is TGTGCCAGCAGTTTATCTGGGGGCTCTAATGAAAAACTGTTTTTT. Its protein is CASSLSGGSNEKLFF.

The chain joins TRBV4-2 to TRBJ1-5; 7 positions match TRBD1. The ends lost 1 base at V and 0 bases at J; junction bases unmatched: 3. This CDR3 comprises 16 residues. Germline CDR1 and CDR2: LGHNA and YNFKEQ. CDR3 protein: CASSQGAGGSNQPQHF. The CDR3 bases are TGTGCCAGCAGCCAAGGGGCAGGGGGTAGCAATCAGCCCCAGCATTTT.

This clone was recorded once. The chain is built from TRBV29-1 and TRBJ2-1, with no clear D. This CDR3 is 10 amino acids long. Germline CDR1 SQVTM, CDR2 ANQGSEA. Trimming stripped 7 bases from V and 5 bases from J, with 6 bases between. The CDR3 loop is CSGVHNEQFF. CDR3 DNA sequence: TGCAGCGGCGTCCACAATGAGCAGTTCTTC.

This clone was observed a few times. The rearrangement links TRBV19 to TRBJ1-5; the D gene is possibly TRBD1 (5 bases). Looked up from germline, CDR1 is LNHDA and CDR2 is SQIVND (reference sequence). This CDR3 is 16 amino acids long. V dropped 8 bases and J dropped 9 bases, with 26 bases sitting between them. The CDR3 sequence: CASQTQPGWDWGPQHF. CDR3 in DNA: TGTGCCAGTCAAACCCAGCCCGGGTGGGACTGGGGGCCCCAGCATTTT.

The chain is built from TRBV6-5 and TRBJ1-5; 8 positions match TRBD1. The CDR3 sequence is 13 residues long. Germline V CDR1 and CDR2: MNHEY, SVGAGI. The V segment lost 8 bases and the J segment 6 bases; nucleotides outside the gene matches: 6. CDR3 in DNA: TGTGCCAGCGCCATGGACAGGGCTCAGCCCCAGCATTTT. The encoded protein is CASAMDRAQPQHF.

The rearrangement joins TRBV7-3 to TRBJ2-7; TRBD1 might be the D (5 bases). Trimming removed 3 bases at V and 2 bases at J, with 14 bases between. Germline CDR1 is SGHTA and CDR2 is FQGTGA. The CDR3 spans 15 residues. DNA of the CDR3: TGTGCCAGCAGCTTTCAGGGCTCCATGGCCTACGAGCAGTACTTC. It yields the protein CASSFQGSMAYEQYF. Combining the CDR3 with reference TRBV7-3 and TRBJ2-7 gives the whole variable domain GAGVSQTPSNKVTEKGKYVELRCDPISGHTALYWYRQSLGQGPEFLIYFQGTGAADDSGLPNDRFFAVRPEGSVSTLKIQRTERGDSAVYLCASSFQGSMAYEQYFGPGTRLTVT.

The CDR3 DNA reads TGTGCCAGCTCACCCCGGCAAGGGGGCACTGAAGCTTTCTTT. It yields the protein CASSPRQGGTEAFF. J is TRBJ1-1 and V is TRBV18; the D gene is possibly TRBD1 (6 bases). Germline CDR1 and CDR2: KGHSH and LQKENI. The CDR3 has 14 residues. The ends were cut back, 3 bases at V and 4 bases at J, with 12 bases in the middle.

The CDR3 protein is CASSPWTGGAGYTF. CDR3 nucleotides: TGTGCCAGCAGCCCATGGACAGGGGGCGCGGGCTACACCTTC. The gene calls are TRBV3-1 (or the pseudogene TRBV3-2) and TRBJ1-2, with 11 bases matching TRBD1. CDR3 length: 14 amino acids. Germline CDR1 LGHDT, CDR2 YNNKEL (reference sequence). V lost 4 bases to trimming and J lost 8 bases; unmatched junction nucleotides: 6.

This chain links TRBV20-1 with TRBJ2-7; possible D gene TRBD1, 6 bases. Trimming removed 3 bases from V and 7 bases from J, with 16 bases in between. This CDR3 is built from 13 residues. Germline CDR1 DFQATT, CDR2 SNEGSKA (reference sequence). DNA of the CDR3: TGCAGTGCTAGTAGGCAGGGGTTGAGGGAGCAGTACTTC. Translating it yields CSASRQGLREQYF.

V usage is TRBV6-5 and J usage is TRBJ1-1; 9 nucleotides align to TRBD1. CDR1 and CDR2 (germline): MNHEY, SVGAGI. V was pared by 9 bases and J by 1 base, with 3 bases of the junction left unmatched. There are 13 residues in the CDR3. In DNA form, the CDR3 reads TGTGCCAGTCCGGACAGGGGGAACACTGAAGCTTTCTTT. Its translation: CASPDRGNTEAFF.

Here the CDR3 DNA reads TGTGCCAGCAGCGAGGGACTAGCGGGGGGCCTAGGTCTGGAGACCCAGTACTTC. Encoded protein: CASSEGLAGGLGLETQYF. V and J are TRBV9 and TRBJ2-5; 15 bases fit TRBD2. Germline V gene data show CDR1 as SGDLS and CDR2 as YYNGEE. V lost 3 bases, J lost 5 bases, and 11 bases stayed unmatched. The CDR3 consists of 18 residues. The complete variable domain, with remaining parts taken from reference TRBV9 and TRBJ2-5, reads DSGVTQTPKHLITATGQRVTLRCSPRSGDLSVYWYQQSLDQGLQFLIQYYNGEERAKGNILERFSAQQFPDLHSELNLSSLELGDSALYFCASSEGLAGGLGLETQYFGPGTRLLVL.

The genes are TRBV2 and TRBJ1-3; TRBD1 matches at 7 bases. CDR3 length: 15 amino acids. The V gene end was trimmed by 6 bases and the J gene end by 2 bases; junction bases not matched to a gene: 7. CDR1 and CDR2 (germline): SNHLY, FYNNEI. CDR3 sequence reads: CASSPRGRTGNTIYF. The CDR3 DNA is TGTGCCAGCAGCCCAAGGGGGCGGACTGGAAACACCATATATTTT.

The chain combines TRBV6-6 with TRBJ1-2; possibly TRBD1 for D (5 bases). V was cut by 2 bases and J by 8 bases, with 12 bases left in between. This CDR3 has 13 amino acids. Germline CDR1 MNHNY, CDR2 SVGAGI (reference sequence). In nucleotides, the CDR3 is TGTGCCAGCAGTTACCCAGGGTGGCTAGGCTACACCTTC. Amino acid sequence: CASSYPGWLGYTF.

The V call is TRBV9, the J call TRBJ1-1; D call uncertain. V was cut by 2 bases and J by 7 bases, with 12 bases left in between. Germline V gives CDR1 SGDLS, CDR2 YYNGEE. This CDR3 spans 13 amino acids. This CDR3 reads CASSVGVGGEAFF. The CDR3 coding sequence is TGTGCCAGCAGCGTTGGGGTTGGAGGTGAAGCTTTCTTT.

The V gene is TRBV18, the J gene TRBJ2-1; 10 nucleotides match TRBD1. This CDR3 is built from 13 residues. CDR1 KGHSH and CDR2 LQKENI come from the germline V gene. J gave up 8 bases and V 2 bases, and 0 bases lay outside the gene matches. The CDR3 spells CASSPGTGDEQFF. The CDR3 DNA reads TGTGCCAGCTCACCAGGGACAGGGGATGAGCAGTTCTTC. Full variable domain (rest looked up from reference TRBV18 and TRBJ2-1): NAGVMQNPRHLVRRRGQEARLRCSPMKGHSHVYWYRQLPEEGLKFMVYLQKENIIDESGMPKERFSAEFPKEGPSILRIQQVVRGDSAAYFCASSPGTGDEQFFGPGTRLTVL.

This chain uses TRBV5-4 with TRBJ2-1; TRBD1 aligns across 10 bases. Germline lookup yields CDR1 SGHNT and CDR2 YYREEE (reference sequence). The CDR3 extends over 15 amino acids. J gave up 7 bases and V 4 bases, and 8 bases lay outside the gene matches. The CDR3 sequence is CASSTGTGVSNEQFF. CDR3 coding DNA: TGTGCCAGCAGCACCGGGACAGGGGTATCGAATGAGCAGTTCTTC.

The chain carries TRBV2 and TRBJ1-2, with D hard to call. Deletions cut 4 bases from V and 4 bases from J, with 16 bases between. This CDR3 contains 15 residues. Germline CDR1 reads SNHLY; CDR2 reads FYNNEI. Here the CDR3 DNA reads TGTGCCAGCAGTGGTACAGCCCAAACTCCCTATGGCTACACCTTC. It yields the protein CASSGTAQTPYGYTF.

To note about this clone: The junction differs from germline at one of its ends, possibly a read error. V is TRBV2 and J is TRBJ2-7, with 8 nucleotides matching TRBD1. The CDR3 has 14 amino acids. Germline assignment: CDR1 SNHLY and CDR2 FYNNEI. CDR3 DNA sequence: TGTGCCAGCAGTGAAGTAAGGGGTGGCGGGACAGGTCGATTC. It specifies CASSEVRGGGTGRF.

The genes are TRBV28 and TRBJ2-3; a weak D match, TRBD2 (6 bases). Germline V CDR1 and CDR2: MDHEN, SYDVKM. Trimming left V 4 bases short and J 2 bases short, with 16 bases between. The CDR3 is 16 residues long. CDR3 sequence (DNA): TGTGCCAGCAGTTCGAACCTGGGGGGATCCACAGATACGCAGTATTTT. Translation gives CASSSNLGGSTDTQYF. The full variable domain, completed using reference TRBV28 and TRBJ2-3, is DVKVTQSSRYLVKRTGEKVFLECVQDMDHENMFWYRQDPGLGLRLIYFSYDVKMKEKGDIPEGYSVSREKKERFSLILESASTNQTSMYLCASSSNLGGSTDTQYFGPGTRLTVL.

V is TRBV6-4 and J is TRBJ1-1; D unclear. Looked up from germline, CDR1 is MRHNA and CDR2 is SNTAGT. The CDR3 sequence is 15 residues long. V dropped 3 bases and J dropped 0 bases, with 11 bases sitting between them. CDR3 DNA: TGTGCCAGCAGTGAGTACCCAGCGTTGAACACTGAAGCTTTCTTT. Translated: CASSEYPALNTEAFF.

This rearrangement joins TRBV21-1 to TRBJ2-7; the D call of TRBD1 is as the table states it, not checked on the DNA. TRBV21-1 is a recognized pseudogene. The CDR3 contains 15 residues. The CDR3 loop is CASSKCITGAYEQYF. The CDR3 region has the DNA TGTGCCAGCAGCAAATGTATAACAGGGGCCTACGAGCAGTACTTC.